These T cell receptor beta chains were read from a single sample in a study of shared clonotypes between healthy human individuals. TCRdb's table, derived via immunoSEQ multiplex PCR, lists solely in-frame clones and lacks some. The sample contains under 550,000 clones, almost 97% of which appear only once. The sample comprised naive CD4+ T cells sorted from blood. The receptors stem from a woman in her thirties in good health. Both conserved end residues are part of each CDR3. Each record gives: J gene, D gene, V gene, CDR3 DNA, CDR3 protein. A D gene is named only where the DNA matches it firmly.

j_call: TRBJ2-3; d_call: TRBD2; v_call: TRBV2; cdr3_nt: TGTGCCAGCAGTGAATCGCGGGAGGGTTTAGATACGCAGTATTTT; cdr3_aa: CASSESREGLDTQYF
j_call: TRBJ2-1; d_call: TRBD2; v_call: TRBV7-9; cdr3_nt: TGTGCCAGCAGCCCGGGACTAGCGATTTACAATGAGCAGTTCTTC; cdr3_aa: CASSPGLAIYNEQFF
j_call: TRBJ2-5; d_call: -; v_call: TRBV19; cdr3_nt: TGTGCCAGTAGTATTTCAGGGGTCGAGACCCAGTACTTC; cdr3_aa: CASSISGVETQYF
j_call: TRBJ1-5; d_call: -; v_call: TRBV5-5; cdr3_nt: TGTGCCAGCAGCTTCTTTGACAGGTCAAATCAGCCCCAGCATTTT; cdr3_aa: CASSFFDRSNQPQHF
j_call: TRBJ1-2; d_call: TRBD1; v_call: TRBV28; cdr3_nt: TGTGCCAGCGTCGCGACAGGGGTTTATGGCTACACCTTC; cdr3_aa: CASVATGVYGYTF
j_call: TRBJ2-4; d_call: -; v_call: TRBV9; cdr3_nt: TGTGCCAGCAGCGCCCGGGACATCGGAGCCAAAAACATTCAGTACTTC; cdr3_aa: CASSARDIGAKNIQYF
j_call: TRBJ2-2; d_call: TRBD2; v_call: TRBV30; cdr3_nt: TGTGCCTGGAGTGGGACTAGCATCTCGGGGGAGCTGTTTTTT; cdr3_aa: CAWSGTSISGELFF
j_call: TRBJ2-5; d_call: -; v_call: TRBV21-1; cdr3_nt: TGTGCCAGCCTCGGGGAGCGGGGGGAGACCCAGTACTTC; cdr3_aa: CASLGERGETQYF
j_call: TRBJ2-2; d_call: -; v_call: TRBV11-2; cdr3_nt: TGTGCCAGCAGCTTATCCCGGGGCGGGGAGCTGTTTTTT; cdr3_aa: CASSLSRGGELFF
j_call: TRBJ1-4; d_call: TRBD1; v_call: TRBV6-1; cdr3_nt: TGTGCCAGCAGTGTGGGGACAGCCGAAAAACTGTTTTTT; cdr3_aa: CASSVGTAEKLFF
j_call: TRBJ2-3; d_call: -; v_call: TRBV4-1; cdr3_nt: TGCGCCAGCAGCCGAGACCGTGATACGCAGTATTTT; cdr3_aa: CASSRDRDTQYF
j_call: TRBJ2-1; d_call: -; v_call: TRBV19; cdr3_nt: TGTGCCAGTAGTATAGGCGGAGAACGGTACAATGAGCAGTTCTTC; cdr3_aa: CASSIGGERYNEQFF
j_call: TRBJ1-2; d_call: -; v_call: TRBV9; cdr3_nt: TGTGCCAGCAGCGTCGGAGGCACAGGGTATGGCTACACCTTC; cdr3_aa: CASSVGGTGYGYTF
j_call: TRBJ1-5; d_call: TRBD1; v_call: TRBV19; cdr3_nt: TGTGCCAGTAGCCGAATTAGACAGGGGCAAAGCAATCAGCCCCAGCATTTT; cdr3_aa: CASSRIRQGQSNQPQHF
j_call: TRBJ2-7; d_call: -; v_call: TRBV5-1; cdr3_nt: TGCGCCAGCAGCTTAGGCGGCACCGATTCCTACGAGCAGTACTTC; cdr3_aa: CASSLGGTDSYEQYF
j_call: TRBJ1-1; d_call: -; v_call: TRBV28; cdr3_nt: TGTGCCAGCAGTTTCATTCCAAGGTCCACTGAAGCTTTCTTT; cdr3_aa: CASSFIPRSTEAFF
j_call: TRBJ2-7; d_call: -; v_call: TRBV2; cdr3_nt: TGTGCCAGCAGTGCCGCCGGGTACCAAAAGTACTTC; cdr3_aa: CASSAAGYQKYF
j_call: TRBJ1-3; d_call: -; v_call: TRBV5-4; cdr3_nt: TGTGCCAGCAGCCAGGACAGTGAGTCAGGAAACACCATATATTTT; cdr3_aa: CASSQDSESGNTIYF
j_call: TRBJ2-7; d_call: -; v_call: TRBV30; cdr3_nt: TGTGCCTGGGCCTCCCCTCTGCGGGGACTCTACGAGCAGTACTTC; cdr3_aa: CAWASPLRGLYEQYF
j_call: TRBJ2-1; d_call: TRBD2; v_call: TRBV7-7; cdr3_nt: TGTGCCAGCAGCTTAGAGGTAGCGGGACCCTACAATGAGCAGTTCTTC; cdr3_aa: CASSLEVAGPYNEQFF